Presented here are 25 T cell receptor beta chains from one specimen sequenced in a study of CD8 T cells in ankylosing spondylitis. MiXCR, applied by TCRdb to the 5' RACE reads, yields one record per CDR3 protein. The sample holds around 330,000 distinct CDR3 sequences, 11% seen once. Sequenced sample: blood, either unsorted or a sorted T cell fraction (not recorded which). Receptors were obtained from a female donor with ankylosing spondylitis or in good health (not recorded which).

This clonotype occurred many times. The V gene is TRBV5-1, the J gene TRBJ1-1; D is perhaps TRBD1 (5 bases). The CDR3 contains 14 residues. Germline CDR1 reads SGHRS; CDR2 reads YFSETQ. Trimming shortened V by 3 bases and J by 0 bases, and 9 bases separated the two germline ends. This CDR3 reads CASSSGSLNTEAFF. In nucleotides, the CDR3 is TGCGCCAGCAGCTCAGGGTCCCTGAACACTGAAGCTTTCTTT.

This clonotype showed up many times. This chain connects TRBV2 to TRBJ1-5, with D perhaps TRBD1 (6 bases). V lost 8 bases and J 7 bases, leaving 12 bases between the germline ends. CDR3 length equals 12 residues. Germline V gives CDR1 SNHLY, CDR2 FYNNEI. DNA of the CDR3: TGTGCCAGCGCGGACCAGGGGCAGCCCCAGCATTTT. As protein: CASADQGQPQHF.

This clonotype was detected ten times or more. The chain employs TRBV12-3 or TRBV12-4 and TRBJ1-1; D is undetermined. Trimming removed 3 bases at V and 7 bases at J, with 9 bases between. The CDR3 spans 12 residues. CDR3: CASSLVGIEAFF. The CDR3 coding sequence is TGTGCCAGCAGTTTGGTAGGGATTGAAGCTTTCTTT.

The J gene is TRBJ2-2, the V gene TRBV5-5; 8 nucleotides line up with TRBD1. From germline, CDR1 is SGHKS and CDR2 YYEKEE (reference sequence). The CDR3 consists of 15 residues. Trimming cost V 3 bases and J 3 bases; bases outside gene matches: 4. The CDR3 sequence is CASSSGQVHTGELFF. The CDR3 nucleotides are TGTGCCAGCAGCTCGGGACAGGTCCACACCGGGGAGCTGTTTTTT.

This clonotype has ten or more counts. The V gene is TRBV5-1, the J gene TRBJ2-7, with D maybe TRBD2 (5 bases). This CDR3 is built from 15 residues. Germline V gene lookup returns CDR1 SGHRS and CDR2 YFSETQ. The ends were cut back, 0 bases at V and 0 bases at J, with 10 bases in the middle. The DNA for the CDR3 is TGCGCCAGCAGCTTGGGAGTGAGGGACTCCTACGAGCAGTACTTC. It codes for CASSLGVRDSYEQYF.

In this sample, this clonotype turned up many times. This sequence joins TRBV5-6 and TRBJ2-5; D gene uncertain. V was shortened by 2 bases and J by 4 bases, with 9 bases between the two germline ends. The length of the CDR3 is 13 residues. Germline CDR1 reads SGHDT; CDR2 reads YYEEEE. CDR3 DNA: TGTGCCAGCAGCTTATGGAGACCAGAGACCCAGTACTTC. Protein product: CASSLWRPETQYF.

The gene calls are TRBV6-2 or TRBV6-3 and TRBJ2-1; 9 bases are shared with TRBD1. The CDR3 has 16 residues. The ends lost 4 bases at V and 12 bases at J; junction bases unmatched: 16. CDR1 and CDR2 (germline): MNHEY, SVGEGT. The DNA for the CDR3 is TGTGCCAGCAGTTCAGACAGGGGGGTTTATCCGTCGGGGCAGTTCTTC. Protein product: CASSSDRGVYPSGQFF.

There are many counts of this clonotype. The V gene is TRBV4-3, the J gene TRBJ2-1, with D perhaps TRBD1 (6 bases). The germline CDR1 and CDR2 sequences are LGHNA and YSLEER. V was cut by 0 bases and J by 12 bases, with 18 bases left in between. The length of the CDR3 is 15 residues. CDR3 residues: CASSQEGGVDLGQFF. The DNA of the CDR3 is TGCGCCAGCAGCCAAGAAGGGGGTGTGGACTTAGGGCAGTTCTTC.

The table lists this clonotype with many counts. The CDR3 here is CATSRDPPGDRFTQYF. CDR3 DNA: TGTGCCACCAGCAGAGATCCCCCAGGGGATCGTTTTACGCAGTATTTT. V usage is TRBV15 and J usage is TRBJ2-3; maybe TRBD1 (6 bases). This CDR3 spans 16 amino acids. Trimming left V 0 bases short and J 8 bases short, with 18 bases between. Germline loops: CDR1 LNHNV, CDR2 YYDKDF (reference sequence).

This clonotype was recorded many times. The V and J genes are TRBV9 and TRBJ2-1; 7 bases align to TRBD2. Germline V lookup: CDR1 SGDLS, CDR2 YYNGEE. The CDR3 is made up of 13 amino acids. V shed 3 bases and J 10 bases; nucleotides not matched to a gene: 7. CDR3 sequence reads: CASSATSSEEQFF. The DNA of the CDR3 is TGTGCCAGCAGCGCGACTAGCTCCGAGGAGCAGTTCTTC.

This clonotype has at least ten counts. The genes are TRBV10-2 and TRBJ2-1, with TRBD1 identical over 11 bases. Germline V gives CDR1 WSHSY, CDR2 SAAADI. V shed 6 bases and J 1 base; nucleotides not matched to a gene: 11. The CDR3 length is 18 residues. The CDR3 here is CASRDGGQGAGSYNEQFF. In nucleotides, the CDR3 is TGCGCCAGCAGGGACGGAGGACAGGGGGCTGGTTCCTACAATGAGCAGTTCTTC.

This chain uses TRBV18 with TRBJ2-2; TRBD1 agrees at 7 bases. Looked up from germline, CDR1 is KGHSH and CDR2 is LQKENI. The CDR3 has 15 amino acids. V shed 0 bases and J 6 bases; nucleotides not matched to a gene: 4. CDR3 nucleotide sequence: TGTGCCAGCTCACCACCAGGGGGCTACGCCGGGGAGCTGTTTTTT. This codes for CASSPPGGYAGELFF.

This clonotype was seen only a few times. The CDR3 is CASSLEDHTQYF. DNA for the CDR3: TGTGCCAGCAGCTTAGAGGATCATACGCAGTATTTT. This rearrangement joins TRBV7-9 to TRBJ2-3, with unresolved D. The V and J ends lost 1 base and 7 bases respectively, with 6 bases between them. The CDR3 extends over 12 amino acids. Germline V lookup: CDR1 SEHNR, CDR2 FQNEAQ (reference sequence).

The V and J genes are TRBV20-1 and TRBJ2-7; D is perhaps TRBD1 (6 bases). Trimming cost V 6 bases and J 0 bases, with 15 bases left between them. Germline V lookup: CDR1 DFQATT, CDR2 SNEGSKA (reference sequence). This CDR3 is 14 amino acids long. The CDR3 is CSASTPRGSYEQYF. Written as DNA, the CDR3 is TGCAGTGCCAGTACGCCCAGGGGCTCCTACGAGCAGTACTTC.

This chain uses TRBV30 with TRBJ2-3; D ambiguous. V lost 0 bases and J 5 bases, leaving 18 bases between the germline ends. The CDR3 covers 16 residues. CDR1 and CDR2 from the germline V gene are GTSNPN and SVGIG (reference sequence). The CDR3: CAWSVRTTLDGDTQYF. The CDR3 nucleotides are TGTGCCTGGAGTGTACGGACCACGTTAGATGGAGATACGCAGTATTTT.

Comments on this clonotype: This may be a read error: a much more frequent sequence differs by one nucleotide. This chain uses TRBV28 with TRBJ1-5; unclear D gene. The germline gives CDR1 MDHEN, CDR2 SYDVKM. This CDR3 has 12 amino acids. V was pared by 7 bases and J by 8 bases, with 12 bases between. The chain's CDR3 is CASIDTWEPQHF. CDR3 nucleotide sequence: TGTGCCAGCATTGACACCTGGGAGCCCCAGCATTTT. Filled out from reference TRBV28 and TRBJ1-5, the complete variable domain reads DVKVTQSSRYLVKRTGEKVFLECVQDMDHENMFWYRQDPGLGLRLIYFSYDVKMKEKGDIPEGYSVSREKKERFSLILESASTNQTSMYLCASIDTWEPQHFGDGTRLSIL.

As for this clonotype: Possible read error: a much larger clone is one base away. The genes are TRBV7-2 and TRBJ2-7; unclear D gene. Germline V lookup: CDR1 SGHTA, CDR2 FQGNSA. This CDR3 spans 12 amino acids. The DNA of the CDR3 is TGTGCCAGCAGCCCCAACTCCTACGAGCAGAACTTC. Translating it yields CASSPNSYEQNF. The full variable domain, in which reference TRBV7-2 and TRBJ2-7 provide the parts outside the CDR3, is GAGVSQSPSNKVTEKGKDVELRCDPISGHTALYWYRQSLGQGLEFLIYFQGNSAPDKSGLPSDRFSAERTGGSVSTLTIQRTQQEDSAVYLCASSPNSYEQNFGPGTRLTVT.

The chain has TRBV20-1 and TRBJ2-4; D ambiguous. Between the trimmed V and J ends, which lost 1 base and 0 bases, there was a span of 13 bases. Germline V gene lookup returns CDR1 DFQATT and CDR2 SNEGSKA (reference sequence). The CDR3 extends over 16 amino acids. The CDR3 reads CSARAPGQLAKNIQYF. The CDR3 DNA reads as TGCAGTGCTAGAGCCCCGGGTCAACTAGCCAAAAACATTCAGTACTTC.

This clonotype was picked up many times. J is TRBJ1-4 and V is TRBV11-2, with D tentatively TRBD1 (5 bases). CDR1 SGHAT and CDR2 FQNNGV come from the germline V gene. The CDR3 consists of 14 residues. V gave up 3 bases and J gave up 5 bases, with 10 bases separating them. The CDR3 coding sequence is TGTGCCAGCAGCTTGAAGGGGAGCAATGAAAAACTGTTTTTT. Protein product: CASSLKGSNEKLFF.

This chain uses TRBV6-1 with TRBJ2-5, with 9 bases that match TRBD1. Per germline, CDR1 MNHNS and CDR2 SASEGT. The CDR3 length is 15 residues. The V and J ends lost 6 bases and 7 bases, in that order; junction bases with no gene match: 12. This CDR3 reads CASSSPGTGHGTQYF. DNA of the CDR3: TGTGCCAGCAGCTCCCCCGGGACAGGGCATGGGACCCAGTACTTC.

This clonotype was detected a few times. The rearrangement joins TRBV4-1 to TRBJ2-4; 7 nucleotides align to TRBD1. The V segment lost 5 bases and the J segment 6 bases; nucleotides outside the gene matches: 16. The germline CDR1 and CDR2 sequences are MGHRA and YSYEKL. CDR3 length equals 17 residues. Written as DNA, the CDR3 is TGCGCCAGCAGCATCAGGGGGTCGACGGACGGTACAAACATTCAGTACTTC. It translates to CASSIRGSTDGTNIQYF.

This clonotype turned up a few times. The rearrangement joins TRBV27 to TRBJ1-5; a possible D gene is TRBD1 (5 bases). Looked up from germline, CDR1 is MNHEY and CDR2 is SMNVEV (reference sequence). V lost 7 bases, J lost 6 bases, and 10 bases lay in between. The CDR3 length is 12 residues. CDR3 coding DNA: TGTGCCAGCACTGGGGGTTCTCAGCCCCAGCATTTT. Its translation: CASTGGSQPQHF.

The CDR3 nucleotides read TGTGCCAGCAGCCGCCTAGCGGGGACAGAGCTGTTTTTT. It specifies CASSRLAGTELFF. The chain links TRBV3-1 to TRBJ2-2, with 9 bases lining up with TRBD2. The CDR3 loop spans 13 amino acids. The germline gives CDR1 LGHDT, CDR2 YNNKEL (reference sequence). Losses at the gene ends were 4 bases for V and 11 bases for J; bases not matched to a gene: 5. Filled out from reference TRBV3-1 and TRBJ2-2, the complete variable domain reads DTAVSQTPKYLVTQMGNDKSIKCEQNLGHDTMYWYKQDSKKFLKIMFSYNNKELIINETVPNRFSPKSPDKAHLNLHINSLELGDSAVYFCASSRLAGTELFFGEGSRLTVL.

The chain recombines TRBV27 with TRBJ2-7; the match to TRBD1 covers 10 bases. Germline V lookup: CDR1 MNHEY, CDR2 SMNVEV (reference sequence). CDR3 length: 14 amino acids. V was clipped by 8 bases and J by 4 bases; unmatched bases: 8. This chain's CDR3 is CASASGTGAYEQYF. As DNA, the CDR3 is TGTGCCAGCGCATCCGGGACAGGGGCTTACGAGCAGTACTTC.

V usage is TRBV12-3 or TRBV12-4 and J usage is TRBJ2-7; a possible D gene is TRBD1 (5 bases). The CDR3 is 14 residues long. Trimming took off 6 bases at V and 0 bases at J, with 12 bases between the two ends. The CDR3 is CASSQVQGSYEQYF. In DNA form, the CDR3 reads TGTGCCAGCAGCCAGGTCCAGGGCTCCTACGAGCAGTACTTC.